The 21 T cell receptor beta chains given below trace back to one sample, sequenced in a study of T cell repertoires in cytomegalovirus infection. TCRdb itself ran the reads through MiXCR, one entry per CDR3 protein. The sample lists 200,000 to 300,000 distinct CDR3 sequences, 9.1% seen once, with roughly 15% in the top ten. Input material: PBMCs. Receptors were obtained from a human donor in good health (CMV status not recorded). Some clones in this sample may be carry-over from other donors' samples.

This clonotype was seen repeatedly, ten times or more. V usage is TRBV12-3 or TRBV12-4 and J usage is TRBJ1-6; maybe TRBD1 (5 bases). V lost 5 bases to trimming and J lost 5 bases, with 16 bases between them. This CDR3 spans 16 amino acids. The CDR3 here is CASSPGGGRNNSPLHF. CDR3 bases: TGTGCCAGCAGTCCCGGGGGGGGAAGGAATAATTCACCCCTCCACTTT.

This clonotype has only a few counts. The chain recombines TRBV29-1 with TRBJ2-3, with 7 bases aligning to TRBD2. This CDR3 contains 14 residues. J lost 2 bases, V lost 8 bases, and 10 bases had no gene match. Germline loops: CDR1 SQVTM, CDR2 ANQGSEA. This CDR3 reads CSLLPAGVTDTQYF. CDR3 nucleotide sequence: TGCAGCCTCCTCCCTGCGGGGGTCACAGATACGCAGTATTTT.

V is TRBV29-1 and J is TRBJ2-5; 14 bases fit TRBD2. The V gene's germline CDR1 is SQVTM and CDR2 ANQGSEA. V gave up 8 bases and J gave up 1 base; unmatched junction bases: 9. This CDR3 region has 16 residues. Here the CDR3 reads CSIKGLAGVLQETQYF. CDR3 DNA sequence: TGCAGCATCAAGGGACTAGCGGGAGTACTCCAAGAGACCCAGTACTTC.

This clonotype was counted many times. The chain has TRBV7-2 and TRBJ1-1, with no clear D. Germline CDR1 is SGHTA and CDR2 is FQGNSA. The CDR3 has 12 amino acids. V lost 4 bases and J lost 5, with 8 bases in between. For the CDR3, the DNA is TGTGCCAGCAGCTACCTTGGGACTGAAGCTTTCTTT. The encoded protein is CASSYLGTEAFF.

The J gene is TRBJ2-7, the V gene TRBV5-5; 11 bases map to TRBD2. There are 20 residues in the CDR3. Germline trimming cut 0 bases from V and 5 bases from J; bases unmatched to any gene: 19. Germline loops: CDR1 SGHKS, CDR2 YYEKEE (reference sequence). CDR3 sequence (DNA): TGTGCCAGCAGCTTGGATGCCATCCTAGCGGGAGGAACATTTGTCGACGAGCAGTACTTC. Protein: CASSLDAILAGGTFVDEQYF.

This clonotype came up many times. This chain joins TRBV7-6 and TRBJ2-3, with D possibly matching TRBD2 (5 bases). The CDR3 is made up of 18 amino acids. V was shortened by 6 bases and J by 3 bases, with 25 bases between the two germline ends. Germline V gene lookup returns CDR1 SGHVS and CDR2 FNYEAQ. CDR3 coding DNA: TGTGCCAGCAGTTCCAGCCTCCGGGAAGAATTGTGGACAGATACGCAGTATTTT. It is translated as CASSSSLREELWTDTQYF.

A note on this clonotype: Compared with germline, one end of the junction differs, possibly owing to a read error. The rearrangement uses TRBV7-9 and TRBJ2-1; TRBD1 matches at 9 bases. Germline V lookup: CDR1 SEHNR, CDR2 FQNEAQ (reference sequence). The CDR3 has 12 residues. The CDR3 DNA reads TGTGCCAGCAGCCTGACAGGGGGTTTATGGATCTTC. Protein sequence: CASSLTGGLWIF.

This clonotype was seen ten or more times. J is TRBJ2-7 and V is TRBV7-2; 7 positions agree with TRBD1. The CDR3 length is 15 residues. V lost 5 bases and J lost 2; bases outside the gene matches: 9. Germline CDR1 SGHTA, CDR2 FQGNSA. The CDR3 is CASSAKSGGTYEQYF. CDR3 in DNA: TGTGCCAGCAGCGCAAAGTCAGGGGGAACCTACGAGCAGTACTTC. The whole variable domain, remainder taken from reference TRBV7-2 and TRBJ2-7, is GAGVSQSPSNKVTEKGKDVELRCDPISGHTALYWYRQSLGQGLEFLIYFQGNSAPDKSGLPSDRFSAERTGGSVSTLTIQRTQQEDSAVYLCASSAKSGGTYEQYFGPGTRLTVT.

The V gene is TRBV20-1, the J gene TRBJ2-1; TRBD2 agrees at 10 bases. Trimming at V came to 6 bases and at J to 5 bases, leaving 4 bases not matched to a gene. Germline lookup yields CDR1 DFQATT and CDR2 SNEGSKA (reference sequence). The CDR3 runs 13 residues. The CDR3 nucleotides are TGCAGTGCCCCCCTAGCGGGAGACAATGAGCAGTTCTTC. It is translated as CSAPLAGDNEQFF.

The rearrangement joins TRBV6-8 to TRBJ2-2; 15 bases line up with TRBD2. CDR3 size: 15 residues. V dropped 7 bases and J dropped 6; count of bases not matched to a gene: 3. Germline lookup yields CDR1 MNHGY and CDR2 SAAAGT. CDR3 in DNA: TGTGCCAGCACCGGACTAGCGGGAGGGGCCGGGGAGCTGTTTTTT. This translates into CASTGLAGGAGELFF.

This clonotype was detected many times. CDR3 sequence (DNA): TGTGCCAGCAGCTTGGAGGGACAGGGGACCGGGGAGCTGTTTTTT. Translated, it gives CASSLEGQGTGELFF. The chain is built from TRBV7-2 and TRBJ2-2, with TRBD1 matching 10 bases. V was clipped by 3 bases and J by 5 bases; unmatched bases: 3. Germline-derived CDR1 and CDR2 are SGHTA and FQGNSA. This CDR3 region has 15 residues.

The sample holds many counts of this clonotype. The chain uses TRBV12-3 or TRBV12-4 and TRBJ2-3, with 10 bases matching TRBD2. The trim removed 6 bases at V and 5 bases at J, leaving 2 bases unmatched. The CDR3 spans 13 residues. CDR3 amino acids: CASSSSGRDTQYF. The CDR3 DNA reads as TGTGCCAGCAGCTCTAGCGGGAGAGATACGCAGTATTTT.

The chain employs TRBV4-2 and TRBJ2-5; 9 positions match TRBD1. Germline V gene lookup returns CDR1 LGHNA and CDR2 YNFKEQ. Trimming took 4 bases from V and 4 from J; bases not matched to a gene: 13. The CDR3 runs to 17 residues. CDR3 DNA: TGTGCCAGCAGCCCGAGGGGGGACAGGGAAGGGGGAGAGACCCAGTACTTC. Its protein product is CASSPRGDREGGETQYF.

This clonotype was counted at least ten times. CDR3 in amino acids: CASSPSGHYEQYF. CDR3 DNA sequence: TGTGCCAGTAGTCCTTCGGGCCACTACGAGCAGTACTTC. The J gene is TRBJ2-7, the V gene TRBV19, with no clear D. Trimming stripped 5 bases from V and 3 bases from J, with 11 bases between. Germline V gene lookup returns CDR1 LNHDA and CDR2 SQIVND (reference sequence). There are 13 residues in the CDR3.

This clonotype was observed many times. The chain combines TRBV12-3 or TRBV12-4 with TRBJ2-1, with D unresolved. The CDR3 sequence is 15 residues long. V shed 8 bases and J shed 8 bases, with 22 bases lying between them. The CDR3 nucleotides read TGTGCCAGCGGCTTAGGGCGAATGGGATATCATGAGCAGTTCTTC. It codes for CASGLGRMGYHEQFF.

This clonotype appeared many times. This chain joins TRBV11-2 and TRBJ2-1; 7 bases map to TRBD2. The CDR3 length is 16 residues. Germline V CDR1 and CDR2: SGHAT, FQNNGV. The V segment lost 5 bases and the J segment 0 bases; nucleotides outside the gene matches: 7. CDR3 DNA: TGTGCCAGCAGCCAACTAGCGTTCGGCTCCTACAATGAGCAGTTCTTC. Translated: CASSQLAFGSYNEQFF.

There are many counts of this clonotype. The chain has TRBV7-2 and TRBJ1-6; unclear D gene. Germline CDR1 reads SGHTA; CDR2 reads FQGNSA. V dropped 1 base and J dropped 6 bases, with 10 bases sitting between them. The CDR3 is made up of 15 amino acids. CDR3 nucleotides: TGTGCCAGCAGCTTAGTCCTCCGGGGTAATTCACCCCTCCACTTT. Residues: CASSLVLRGNSPLHF.

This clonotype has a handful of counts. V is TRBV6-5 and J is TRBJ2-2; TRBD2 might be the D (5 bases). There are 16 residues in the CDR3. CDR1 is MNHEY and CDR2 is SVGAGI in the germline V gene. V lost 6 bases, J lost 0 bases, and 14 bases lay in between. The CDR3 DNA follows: TGTGCCAGCAGAAGGGTGTCTAGCCCGAACACCGGGGAGCTGTTTTTT. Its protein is CASRRVSSPNTGELFF.

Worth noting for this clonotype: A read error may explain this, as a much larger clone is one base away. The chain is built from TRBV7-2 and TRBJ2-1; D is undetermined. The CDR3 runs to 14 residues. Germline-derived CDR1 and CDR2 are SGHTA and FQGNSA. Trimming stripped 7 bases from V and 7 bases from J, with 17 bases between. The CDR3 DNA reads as TGTGCCAGCACCCAGGACCTTCAGAGGAATGAGCAGTTCTTC. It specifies CASTQDLQRNEQFF.

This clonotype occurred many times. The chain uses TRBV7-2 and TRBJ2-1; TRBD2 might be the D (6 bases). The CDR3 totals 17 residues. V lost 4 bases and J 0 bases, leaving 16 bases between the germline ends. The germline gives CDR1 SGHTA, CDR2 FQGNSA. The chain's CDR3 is CASSSLGIAASYNEQFF. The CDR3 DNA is TGTGCCAGCAGCTCTTTAGGGATAGCGGCCTCCTACAATGAGCAGTTCTTC.

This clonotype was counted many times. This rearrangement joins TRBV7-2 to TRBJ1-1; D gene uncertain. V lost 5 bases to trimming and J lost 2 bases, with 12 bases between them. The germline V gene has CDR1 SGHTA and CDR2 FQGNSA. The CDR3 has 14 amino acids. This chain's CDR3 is CASSPVGANTEAFF. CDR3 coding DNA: TGTGCCAGCAGCCCCGTTGGCGCTAACACTGAAGCTTTCTTT.